The sequence of this T cell receptor (beta chain) was determined in a study of control samples from healthy donors and cancer patients. V dropped 8 bases and J dropped 6 bases, with 19 bases sitting between them. Germline CDR1 reads LNHDA; CDR2 reads SQIVND (reference sequence). The CDR3 totals 14 residues. Only in-frame clones appear in the TCRdb table, and some are missing; sequencing was by immunoSEQ multiplex PCR. The profile shows about 44,000 clones, more than 75% of them singletons. The material sequenced was PBMCs. The TCR was taken from a woman aged 60 to 75 with lung cancer. This chain joins TRBV19 and TRBJ1-1; a weak D match, TRBD1 (5 bases). Here the CDR3 DNA reads TGTGCCAGTGGATCAGGGTCTTTATCCCCTGAAGCTTTCTTT. This gives the protein CASGSGSLSPEAFF.